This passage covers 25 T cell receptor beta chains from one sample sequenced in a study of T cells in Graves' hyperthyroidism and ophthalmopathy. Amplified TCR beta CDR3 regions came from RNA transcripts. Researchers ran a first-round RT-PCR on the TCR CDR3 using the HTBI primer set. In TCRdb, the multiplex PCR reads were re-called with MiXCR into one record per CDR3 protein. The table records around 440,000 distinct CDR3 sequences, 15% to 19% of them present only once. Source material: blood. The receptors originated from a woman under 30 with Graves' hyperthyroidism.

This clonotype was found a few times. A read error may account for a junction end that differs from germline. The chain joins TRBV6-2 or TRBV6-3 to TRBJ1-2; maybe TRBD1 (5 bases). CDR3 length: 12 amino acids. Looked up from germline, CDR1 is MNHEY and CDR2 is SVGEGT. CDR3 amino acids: CASTTGNYGCTF. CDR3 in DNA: TGTGCCAGCACCACAGGCAACTATGGCTGCACCTTC.

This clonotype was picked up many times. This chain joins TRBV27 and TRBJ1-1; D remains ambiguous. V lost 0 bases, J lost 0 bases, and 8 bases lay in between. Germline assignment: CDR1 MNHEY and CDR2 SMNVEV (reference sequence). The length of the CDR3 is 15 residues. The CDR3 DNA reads TGTGCCAGCAGTTTATCGGCACCTGTGAACACTGAAGCTTTCTTT. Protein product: CASSLSAPVNTEAFF.

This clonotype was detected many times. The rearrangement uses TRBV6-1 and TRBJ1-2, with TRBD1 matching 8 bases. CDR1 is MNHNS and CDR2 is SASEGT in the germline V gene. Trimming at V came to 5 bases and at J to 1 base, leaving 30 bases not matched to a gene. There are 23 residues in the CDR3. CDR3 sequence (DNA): TGTGCCAGCAGTAATACTAAATCTGGGACAGGAGACTCACTTTTCCTACTTAACTATGGCTACACCTTC. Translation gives CASSNTKSGTGDSLFLLNYGYTF.

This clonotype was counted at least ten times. The CDR3 is CASSEKGQGAYQPQHF. As DNA, the CDR3 is TGTGCCAGCAGTGAAAAGGGACAGGGGGCTTATCAGCCCCAGCATTTT. The chain is built from TRBV6-1 and TRBJ1-5; 12 bases are a match to TRBD1. Germline V CDR1 and CDR2: MNHNS, SASEGT. CDR3 length: 16 residues. The trim removed 2 bases at V and 5 bases at J, leaving 4 bases unmatched.

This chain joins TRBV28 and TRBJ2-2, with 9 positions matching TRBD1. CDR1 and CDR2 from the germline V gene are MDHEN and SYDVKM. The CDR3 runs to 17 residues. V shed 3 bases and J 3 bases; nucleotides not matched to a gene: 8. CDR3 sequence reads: CASSFLRDRADTGELFF. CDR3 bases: TGTGCCAGCAGTTTCCTCCGGGACAGGGCGGACACCGGGGAGCTGTTTTTT. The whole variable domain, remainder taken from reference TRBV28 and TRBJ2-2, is DVKVTQSSRYLVKRTGEKVFLECVQDMDHENMFWYRQDPGLGLRLIYFSYDVKMKEKGDIPEGYSVSREKKERFSLILESASTNQTSMYLCASSFLRDRADTGELFFGEGSRLTVL.

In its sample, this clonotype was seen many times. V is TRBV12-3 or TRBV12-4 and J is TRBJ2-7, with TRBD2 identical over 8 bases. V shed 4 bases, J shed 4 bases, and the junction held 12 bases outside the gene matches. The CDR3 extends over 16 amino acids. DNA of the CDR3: TGTGCCAGCAGTTCTGGACCGGCGGGAGGAAAATACGAGCAGTACTTC. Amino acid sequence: CASSSGPAGGKYEQYF.

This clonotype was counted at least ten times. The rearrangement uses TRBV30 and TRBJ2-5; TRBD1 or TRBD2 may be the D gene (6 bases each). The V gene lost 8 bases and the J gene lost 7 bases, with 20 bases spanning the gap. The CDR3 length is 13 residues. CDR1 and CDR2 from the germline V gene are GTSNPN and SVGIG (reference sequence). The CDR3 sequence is CAGGRGPDRTQYF. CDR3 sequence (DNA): TGTGCCGGGGGGCGAGGCCCAGACCGGACCCAGTACTTC.

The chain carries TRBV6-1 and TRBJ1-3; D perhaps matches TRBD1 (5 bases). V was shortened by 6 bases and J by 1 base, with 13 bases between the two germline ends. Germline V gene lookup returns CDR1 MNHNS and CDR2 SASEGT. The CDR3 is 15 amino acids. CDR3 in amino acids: CASRQPGYSGNTIYF. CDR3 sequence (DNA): TGTGCCAGCAGACAACCAGGGTATTCTGGAAACACCATATATTTT.

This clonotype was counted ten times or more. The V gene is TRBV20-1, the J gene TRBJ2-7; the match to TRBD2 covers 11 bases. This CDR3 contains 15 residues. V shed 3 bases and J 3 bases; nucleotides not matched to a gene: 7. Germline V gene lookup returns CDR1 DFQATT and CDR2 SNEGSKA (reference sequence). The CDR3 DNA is TGCAGTGCTAGGGTGTCGGGACTAGCGGACTACGAGCAGTACTTC. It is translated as CSARVSGLADYEQYF.

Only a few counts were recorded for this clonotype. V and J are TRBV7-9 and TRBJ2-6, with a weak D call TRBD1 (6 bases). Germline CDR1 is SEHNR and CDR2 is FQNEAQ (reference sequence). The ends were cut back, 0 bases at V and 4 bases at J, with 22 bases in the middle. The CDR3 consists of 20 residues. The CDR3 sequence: CASSLAGLWAGASGANVLTF. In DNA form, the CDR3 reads TGTGCCAGCAGCTTAGCCGGTCTTTGGGCAGGGGCCTCCGGGGCCAACGTCCTGACTTTC.

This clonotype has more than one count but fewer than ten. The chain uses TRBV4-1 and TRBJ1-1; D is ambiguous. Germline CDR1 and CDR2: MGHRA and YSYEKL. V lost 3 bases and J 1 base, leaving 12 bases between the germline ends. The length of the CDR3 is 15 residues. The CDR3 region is CASSHPFGKNTEAFF. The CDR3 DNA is TGCGCCAGCAGCCATCCCTTCGGGAAGAACACTGAAGCTTTCTTT.

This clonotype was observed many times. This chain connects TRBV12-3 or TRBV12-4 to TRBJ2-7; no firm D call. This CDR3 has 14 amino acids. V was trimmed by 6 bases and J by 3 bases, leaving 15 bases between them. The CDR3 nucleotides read TGTGCCAGCAGCCCCCAGGTAACCGGCTACGAGCAGTACTTC. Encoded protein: CASSPQVTGYEQYF.

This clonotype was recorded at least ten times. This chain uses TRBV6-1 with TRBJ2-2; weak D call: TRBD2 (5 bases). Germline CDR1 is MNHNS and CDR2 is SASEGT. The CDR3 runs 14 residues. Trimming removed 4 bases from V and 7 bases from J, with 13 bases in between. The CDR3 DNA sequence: TGTGCCAGCAGTGCTTGGGGAGAGGACGGGGAGCTGTTTTTT. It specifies CASSAWGEDGELFF.

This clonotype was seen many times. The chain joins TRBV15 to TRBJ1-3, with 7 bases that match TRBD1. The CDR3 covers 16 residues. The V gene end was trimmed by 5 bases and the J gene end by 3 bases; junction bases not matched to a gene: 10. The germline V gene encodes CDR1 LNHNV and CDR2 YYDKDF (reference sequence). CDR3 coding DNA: TGTGCCACCAGCCCCGGGACAGCGAATTATGGAAACACCATATATTTT. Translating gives CATSPGTANYGNTIYF. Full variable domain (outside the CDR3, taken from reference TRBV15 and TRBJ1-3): DAMVIQNPRYQVTQFGKPVTLSCSQTLNHNVMYWYQQKSSQAPKLLFHYYDKDFNNEADTPDNFQSRRPNTSFCFLDIRSPGLGDTAMYLCATSPGTANYGNTIYFGEGSWLTVV.

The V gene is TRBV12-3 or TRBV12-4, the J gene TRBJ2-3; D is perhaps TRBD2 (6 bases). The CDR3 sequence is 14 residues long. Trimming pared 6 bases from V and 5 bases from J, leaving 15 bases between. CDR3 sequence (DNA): TGTGCCAGCAGCCCCGGGGGATTAGGAGATACGCAGTATTTT. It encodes CASSPGGLGDTQYF.

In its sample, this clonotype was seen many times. CDR3 coding DNA: TGTGCCAGCAGCTCCCGTATCGGGGAGCTGTTTTTT. Residues: CASSSRIGELFF. The chain employs TRBV7-3 and TRBJ2-2; D is unclear. CDR3 length: 12 amino acids. Trimming removed 4 bases at V and 7 bases at J, with 7 bases between. Germline V gene lookup returns CDR1 SGHTA and CDR2 FQGTGA.

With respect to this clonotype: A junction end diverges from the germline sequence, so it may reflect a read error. Written as DNA, the CDR3 is TGCAGTGCTAGAGTGGCCGGAGCGGGAGGGAGCCTTTTT. Residues: CSARVAGAGGSLF. V is TRBV20-1 and J is TRBJ1-4; D is undetermined. Per germline, CDR1 DFQATT and CDR2 SNEGSKA (reference sequence). The CDR3 has 13 residues.

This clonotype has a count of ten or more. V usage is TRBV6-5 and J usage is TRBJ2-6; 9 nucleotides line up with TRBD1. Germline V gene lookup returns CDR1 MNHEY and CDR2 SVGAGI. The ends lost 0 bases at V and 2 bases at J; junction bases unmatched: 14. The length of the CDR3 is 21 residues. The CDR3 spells CASSYSWGQGSTNAGANVLTF. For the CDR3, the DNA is TGTGCCAGCAGTTACTCTTGGGGACAGGGATCTACGAACGCTGGGGCCAACGTCCTGACTTTC.

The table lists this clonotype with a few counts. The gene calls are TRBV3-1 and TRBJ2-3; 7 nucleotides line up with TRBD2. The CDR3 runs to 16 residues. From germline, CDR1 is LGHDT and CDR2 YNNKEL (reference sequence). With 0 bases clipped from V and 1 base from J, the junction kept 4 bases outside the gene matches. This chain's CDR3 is CASSQDLRGGTDTQYF. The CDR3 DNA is TGTGCCAGCAGCCAAGATCTCCGGGGGGGCACAGATACGCAGTATTTT.

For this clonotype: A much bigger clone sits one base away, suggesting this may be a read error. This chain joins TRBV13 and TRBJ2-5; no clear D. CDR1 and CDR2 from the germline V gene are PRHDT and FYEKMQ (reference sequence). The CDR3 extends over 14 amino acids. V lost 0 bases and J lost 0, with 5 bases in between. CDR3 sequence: CASSLGANQETQYF. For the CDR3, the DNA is TGTGCCAGCAGCTTAGGGGCTAACCAAGAGACCCAGTACTTC.

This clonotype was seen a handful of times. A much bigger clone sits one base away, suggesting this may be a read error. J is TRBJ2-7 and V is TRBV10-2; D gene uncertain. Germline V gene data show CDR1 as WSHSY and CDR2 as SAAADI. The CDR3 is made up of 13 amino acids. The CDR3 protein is CASSSRRTYGQYF. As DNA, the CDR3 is TGCGCCAGCAGTTCCCGACGGACCTACGGGCAGTACTTC.

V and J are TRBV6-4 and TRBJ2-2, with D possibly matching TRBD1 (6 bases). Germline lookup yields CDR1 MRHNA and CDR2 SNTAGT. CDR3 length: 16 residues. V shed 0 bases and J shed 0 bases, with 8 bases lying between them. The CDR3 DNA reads TGTGCCAGCAGTGACTCTAGGGGGACGAACACCGGGGAGCTGTTTTTT. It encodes CASSDSRGTNTGELFF.

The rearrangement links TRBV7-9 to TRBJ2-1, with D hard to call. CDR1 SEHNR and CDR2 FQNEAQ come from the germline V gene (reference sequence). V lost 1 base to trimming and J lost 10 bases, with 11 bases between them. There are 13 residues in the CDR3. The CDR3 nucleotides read TGTGCCAGCAGCTTAGGAAGGGTTAGCGAGCAGTTCTTC. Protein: CASSLGRVSEQFF. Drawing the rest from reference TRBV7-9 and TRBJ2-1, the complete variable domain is DTGVSQNPRHKITKRGQNVTFRCDPISEHNRLYWYRQTLGQGPEFLTYFQNEAQLEKSRLLSDRFSAERPKGSFSTLEIQRTEQGDSAMYLCASSLGRVSEQFFGPGTRLTVL.

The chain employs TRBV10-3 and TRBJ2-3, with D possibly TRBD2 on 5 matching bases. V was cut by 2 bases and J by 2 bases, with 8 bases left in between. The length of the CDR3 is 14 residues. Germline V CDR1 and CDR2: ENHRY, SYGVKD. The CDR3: CAISERADTDTQYF. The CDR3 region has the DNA TGTGCCATCAGTGAGAGAGCGGACACAGATACGCAGTATTTT.

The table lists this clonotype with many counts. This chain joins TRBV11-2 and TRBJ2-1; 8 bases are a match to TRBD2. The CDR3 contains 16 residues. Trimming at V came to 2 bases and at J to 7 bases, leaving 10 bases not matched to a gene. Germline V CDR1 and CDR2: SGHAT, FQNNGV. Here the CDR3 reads CASSLSGGSRRNEQFF. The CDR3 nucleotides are TGTGCCAGCAGCTTAAGCGGGGGATCGCGGAGAAATGAGCAGTTCTTC.